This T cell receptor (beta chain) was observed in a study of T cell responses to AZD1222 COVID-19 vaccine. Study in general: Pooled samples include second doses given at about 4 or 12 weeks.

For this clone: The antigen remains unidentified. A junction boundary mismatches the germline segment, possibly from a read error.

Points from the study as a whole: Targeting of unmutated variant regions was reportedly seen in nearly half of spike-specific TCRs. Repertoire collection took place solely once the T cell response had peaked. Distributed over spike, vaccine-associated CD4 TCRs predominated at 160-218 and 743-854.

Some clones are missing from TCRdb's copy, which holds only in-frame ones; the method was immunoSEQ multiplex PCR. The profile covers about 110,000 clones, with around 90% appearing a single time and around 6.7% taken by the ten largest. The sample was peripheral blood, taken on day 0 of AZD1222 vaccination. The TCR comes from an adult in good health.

CDR3 coding DNA: TGTGCCATCAGTGGGGGCCGGGACAGGGGTTCCATCTTC. Protein: CAISGGRDRGSIF. The chain joins TRBV10-3 to TRBJ2-4, with TRBD1 matching over 10 bases. Germline CDR1 and CDR2: ENHRY and SYGVKD. The CDR3 spans 13 residues.